This is a list of T cell receptor beta chains from one sample in a study of T cell changes during pregnancy in multiple sclerosis. Profiling relied on immunoSEQ multiplex PCR, and the TCRdb table lists in-frame clones only, not all of them. Altogether about 30,000 clones are present, 80% to 90% being singletons, with the ten largest covering about 6.9%. The starting material was CD8+ T cells from peripheral blood mononuclear cells, obtained in the second trimester of pregnancy. The source of these receptors is a female donor with multiple sclerosis, enrolled in a pregnancy study. The CDR3 runs from the conserved cysteine through the conserved F or W. A D gene is named only where the DNA matches it firmly. Not every row has a clone size; where given, it reads once, few, many or a size class.

len,abundance,d_gene,v_gene,j_gene,CDR3aa,CDR3nt
13,.,.,TRBV19,TRBJ2-5,CASSADLEETQYF,TGTGCCAGTAGTGCTGACTTAGAAGAGACCCAGTACTTC
13,.,.,TRBV5-6,TRBJ2-1,CASSLASQDEQFF,TGTGCCAGCAGCTTGGCGTCACAGGATGAGCAGTTCTTC
15,.,.,TRBV7-9,TRBJ2-1,CASSPQREAYNEQFF,TGTGCCAGCAGCCCCCAGCGCGAGGCCTACAATGAGCAGTTCTTC
13,.,.,TRBV13,TRBJ2-7,CASSLDNSYEQYF,TGTGCCAGCAGCTTAGACAACTCCTACGAGCAGTACTTC
15,.,.,TRBV5-8,TRBJ1-1,CASSLLGPAATEAFF,TGTGCCAGCAGCTTGTTGGGCCCTGCAGCCACTGAAGCTTTCTTT
14,.,.,TRBV13,TRBJ1-4,CASSLVGVNEKLFF,TGTGCCAGCAGCTTAGTCGGTGTTAATGAAAAACTGTTTTTT
15,.,TRBD2,TRBV5-1,TRBJ2-7,CASSLSGTRFYEQYF,TGCGCCAGCAGCCTATCCGGGACTAGATTCTACGAGCAGTACTTC
16,.,TRBD1,TRBV5-1,TRBJ2-1,CASSLSGTGASHEQFF,TGCGCCAGCAGCTTGTCCGGGACAGGGGCTTCGCATGAGCAGTTCTTC
15,.,.,TRBV28,TRBJ1-5,CASSLWKDTNQPQHF,TGTGCCAGCAGTTTATGGAAGGACACCAATCAGCCCCAGCATTTT
11,once,.,TRBV20-1,TRBJ2-5,CSASGLETQYF,TGCAGTGCGTCAGGGCTAGAGACCCAGTACTTC
14,.,.,TRBV14,TRBJ2-7,CASSQGVDNYEQYF,TGTGCCAGCAGCCAAGGGGTGGACAACTACGAGCAGTACTTC
14,.,.,TRBV9,TRBJ2-6,CASSISSGANVLTF,TGTGCCAGCAGCATCAGCTCTGGGGCCAACGTCCTGACTTTC
13,once,TRBD1,TRBV28,TRBJ1-1,CASTDRANTEAFF,TGTGCCAGCACCGACAGGGCGAACACTGAAGCTTTCTTT
14,.,TRBD1,TRBV9,TRBJ1-2,CASSDRQGGYGYTF,TGTGCCAGCAGCGATCGACAGGGAGGTTATGGCTACACCTTC
13,.,.,TRBV13,TRBJ2-5,CASSFGDQETQYF,TGTGCCAGCAGCTTCGGGGACCAAGAGACCCAGTACTTC
15,.,TRBD2,TRBV6-5,TRBJ2-7,CASSPATSGNYEQYF,TGTGCCAGCAGCCCCGCGACTAGCGGCAACTACGAGCAGTACTTC
14,.,.,TRBV9,TRBJ2-7,CASSGLPSSYEQYF,TGTGCCAGCTCGGGACTCCCGAGCTCCTACGAGCAGTACTTC
16,once,.,TRBV29-1,TRBJ2-1,CSVAGGQRRRSDEQFF,TGCAGCGTTGCTGGGGGACAAAGAAGGCGGTCCGATGAGCAGTTCTTC
16,.,TRBD2,TRBV27,TRBJ2-7,CASKLGTSGGIYEQYF,TGTGCCAGCAAACTAGGGACTAGCGGGGGGATTTACGAGCAGTACTTC
15,.,.,TRBV5-6,TRBJ2-7,CASSPDINQKWEQYF,TGTGCCAGCAGCCCAGACATCAACCAAAAGTGGGAGCAGTACTTC
14,.,.,TRBV27,TRBJ2-7,CASSLGESSYEQYF,TGTGCCAGCAGTTTAGGGGAGAGCTCCTACGAGCAGTACTTC
17,.,TRBD1,TRBV5-4,TRBJ2-2,CASSLGAGGATWRELFF,TGTGCCAGCAGCTTGGGCGCAGGGGGCGCGACCTGGCGGGAGCTGTTTTTT
14,.,TRBD1,TRBV6-1,TRBJ2-7,CASSDDRGIYEQYF,TGTGCCAGCAGTGACGACAGGGGAATCTACGAGCAGTACTTC
15,.,.,TRBV27,TRBJ2-4,CASSPWTENKNIQYF,TGTGCCAGCAGTCCGTGGACAGAAAACAAAAACATTCAGTACTTC
16,once,TRBD2,TRBV28,TRBJ2-7,CASSLPGLADDYEQYF,TGTGCCAGCAGTCTCCCCGGACTAGCGGACGACTACGAGCAGTACTTC
13,medium-sized,.,TRBV27,TRBJ2-7,CASSLQGTYEQYF,TGTGCCAGCAGTTTACAGGGTACCTACGAGCAGTACTTC
13,.,.,TRBV6-4,TRBJ2-2,CASSPSANGELFF,TGTGCCAGCAGCCCTAGCGCTAACGGGGAGCTGTTTTTT
11,.,TRBD2,TRBV28,TRBJ2-5,CASSISGSFYF,TGTGCCAGCAGTATCAGCGGGAGTTTCTACTTC
14,.,.,TRBV27,TRBJ2-1,CASSLSTGYNEQFF,TGTGCCAGCAGTTTATCGACTGGTTACAATGAGCAGTTCTTC
17,.,.,TRBV15,TRBJ2-6,CATSRATRDSGANVLTF,TGTGCCACCAGCAGAGCCACGCGCGACTCTGGGGCCAACGTCCTGACTTTC
13,once,.,TRBV9,TRBJ2-4,CASSVGGLDIQYF,TGTGCCAGCAGCGTCGGAGGTTTGGACATTCAGTACTTC
18,.,TRBD2,TRBV9,TRBJ2-1,CASSVGFQLAGGPFEQFF,TGTGCCAGCAGCGTAGGGTTCCAACTAGCGGGGGGGCCTTTTGAGCAGTTCTTC
16,.,TRBD2,TRBV7-3,TRBJ2-1,CASSYSGGVVISEQFF,TGTGCCAGCAGCTACAGCGGGGGGGTGGTAATAAGTGAGCAGTTCTTC
13,.,.,TRBV4-2,TRBJ2-7,CASSPGHLYEQYF,TGTGCCAGCAGCCCGGGACATCTCTACGAGCAGTACTTC
14,.,.,TRBV5-5,TRBJ2-7,CASSLEGWSHEQYF,TGTGCCAGCAGCTTGGAAGGTTGGAGCCACGAGCAGTACTTC
14,.,TRBD1,TRBV7-2,TRBJ1-3,CASSLVTGGNTIYF,TGTGCCAGCAGCTTAGTGACAGGGGGAAACACCATATATTTT
16,.,.,TRBV4-3,TRBJ1-3,CASSQDRWSSGNTIYF,TGCGCCAGCAGCCAAGATAGGTGGAGCTCTGGAAACACCATATATTTT
15,medium-sized,TRBD2,TRBV30,TRBJ2-1,CAWQSTGLAEREQFF,TGTGCCTGGCAAAGCACGGGACTAGCGGAACGAGAGCAGTTCTTC
15,.,.,TRBV7-8,TRBJ2-3,CASSLAPWGPDTQYF,TGTGCCAGCAGCCTCGCGCCCTGGGGGCCAGATACGCAGTATTTT
15,.,TRBD2,TRBV18,TRBJ2-3,CASSATSGRWDTQYF,TGTGCCAGCTCAGCCACTAGCGGGCGATGGGATACGCAGTATTTT
15,.,.,TRBV13,TRBJ1-1,CASSPLQGEWTEAFF,TGTGCCAGCAGCCCCTTACAGGGAGAGTGGACTGAAGCTTTCTTT
14,.,TRBD2,TRBV5-1,TRBJ2-7,CASRDPSGSYEQYF,TGCGCCAGCAGGGATCCTAGCGGGAGTTACGAGCAGTACTTC
14,.,.,TRBV29-1,TRBJ1-1,CSVAWTAMNTEAFF,TGCAGCGTCGCTTGGACAGCGATGAACACTGAAGCTTTCTTT
17,.,.,TRBV27,TRBJ2-3,CASSLQTGTPNTDTQYF,TGTGCCAGCAGTTTGCAAACCGGGACACCCAACACAGATACGCAGTATTTT
13,.,.,TRBV5-8,TRBJ2-5,CASTHGRGETQYF,TGTGCCAGCACCCATGGTAGGGGAGAGACCCAGTACTTC
13,.,.,TRBV28,TRBJ2-1,CASSLTGNNEQFF,TGTGCCAGCAGTTTAACAGGGAACAATGAGCAGTTCTTC
15,.,TRBD1,TRBV27,TRBJ2-1,CASSLGQALGDEQFF,TGTGCCAGCAGTTTAGGACAGGCGCTAGGCGATGAGCAGTTCTTC
15,.,TRBD2,TRBV5-1,TRBJ2-7,CASSSRTSGVYEQYF,TGCGCCAGCAGCTCTAGGACTAGCGGAGTCTACGAGCAGTACTTC
15,.,.,TRBV15,TRBJ2-1,CATSAVPNGNNEQFF,TGTGCCACCAGCGCGGTGCCGAATGGTAACAATGAGCAGTTCTTC
14,.,.,TRBV7-2,TRBJ1-5,CASSLDQGNQPQHF,TGTGCCAGCAGCCTAGATCAGGGGAATCAGCCCCAGCATTTT
16,.,TRBD2,TRBV11-1,TRBJ2-3,CASSSGTSVGTDTQYF,TGTGCCAGCAGCTCCGGGACTAGCGTCGGCACAGATACGCAGTATTTT
14,.,TRBD1,TRBV4-2,TRBJ1-2,CASSPRDREYGYTF,TGTGCCAGCAGCCCCCGGGACAGGGAATATGGCTACACCTTC
14,.,.,TRBV28,TRBJ2-7,CASSFPGAMDEQYF,TGTGCCAGCAGTTTTCCGGGAGCTATGGACGAGCAGTACTTC
17,.,TRBD2,TRBV7-3,TRBJ2-2,CASSSLEAGANTGELFF,TGTGCCAGCAGCTCCCTCGAGGCGGGGGCGAACACCGGGGAGCTGTTTTTT
14,.,TRBD1,TRBV4-1,TRBJ2-1,CASSRETGDNEQFF,TGCGCCAGCAGCCGGGAGACAGGGGACAATGAGCAGTTCTTC
15,.,.,TRBV19,TRBJ1-5,CASSIGGGAYQPQHF,TGTGCCAGTAGTATCGGCGGGGGCGCCTATCAGCCCCAGCATTTT
15,.,TRBD2,TRBV19,TRBJ2-1,CASIGRLAGYNEQFF,TGTGCCAGTATCGGGCGACTAGCGGGATACAATGAGCAGTTCTTC